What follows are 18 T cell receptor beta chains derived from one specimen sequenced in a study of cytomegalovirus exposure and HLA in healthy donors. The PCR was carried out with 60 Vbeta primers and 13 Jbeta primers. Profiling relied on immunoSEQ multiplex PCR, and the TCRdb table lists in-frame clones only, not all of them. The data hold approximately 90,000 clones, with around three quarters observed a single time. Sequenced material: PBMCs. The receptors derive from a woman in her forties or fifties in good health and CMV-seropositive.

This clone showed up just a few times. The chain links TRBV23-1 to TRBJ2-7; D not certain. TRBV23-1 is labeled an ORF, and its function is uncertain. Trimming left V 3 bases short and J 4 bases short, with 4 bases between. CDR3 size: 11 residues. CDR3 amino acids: CASSHRYEQYF. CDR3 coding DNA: TGCGCCAGCAGTCATCGGTACGAGCAGTACTTC.

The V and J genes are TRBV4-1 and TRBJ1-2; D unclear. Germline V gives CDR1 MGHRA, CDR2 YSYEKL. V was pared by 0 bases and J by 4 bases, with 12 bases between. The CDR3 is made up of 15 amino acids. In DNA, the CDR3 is TGCGCCAGCAGCCAAGATCCTGGGCCAGTCTATGGCTACACCTTC. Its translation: CASSQDPGPVYGYTF.

The CDR3 DNA is TGTGCCAGCAGTTTAAGCGCAGGGGGTCGAAACACTGAAGCTTTCTTT. Its translation is CASSLSAGGRNTEAFF. This sequence joins TRBV28 and TRBJ1-1, with TRBD1 identical over 7 bases. This CDR3 contains 16 residues. The trim removed 2 bases at V and 2 bases at J, leaving 8 bases unmatched. Germline V CDR1 and CDR2: MDHEN, SYDVKM. Full variable domain (missing parts from reference TRBV28 and TRBJ1-1): DVKVTQSSRYLVKRTGEKVFLECVQDMDHENMFWYRQDPGLGLRLIYFSYDVKMKEKGDIPEGYSVSREKKERFSLILESASTNQTSMYLCASSLSAGGRNTEAFFGQGTRLTVV.

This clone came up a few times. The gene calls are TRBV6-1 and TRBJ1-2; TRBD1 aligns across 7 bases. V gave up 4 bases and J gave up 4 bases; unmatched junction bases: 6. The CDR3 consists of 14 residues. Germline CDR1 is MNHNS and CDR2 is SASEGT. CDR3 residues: CASSASTGTYGYTF. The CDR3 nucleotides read TGTGCCAGCAGTGCCTCGACAGGGACCTATGGCTACACCTTC.

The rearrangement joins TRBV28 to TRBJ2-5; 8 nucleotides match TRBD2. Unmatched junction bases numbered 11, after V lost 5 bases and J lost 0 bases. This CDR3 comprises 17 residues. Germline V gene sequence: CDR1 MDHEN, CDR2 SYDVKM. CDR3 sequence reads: CASSPPLAGGNQETQYF. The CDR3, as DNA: TGTGCCAGCAGTCCGCCCCTGGCGGGAGGTAACCAAGAGACCCAGTACTTC.

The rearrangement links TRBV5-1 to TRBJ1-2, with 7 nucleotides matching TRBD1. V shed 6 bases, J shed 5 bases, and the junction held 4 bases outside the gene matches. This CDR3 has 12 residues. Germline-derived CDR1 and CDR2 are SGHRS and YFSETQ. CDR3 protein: CASTWDSYGYTF. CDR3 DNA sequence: TGCGCCAGCACCTGGGACAGTTATGGCTACACCTTC.

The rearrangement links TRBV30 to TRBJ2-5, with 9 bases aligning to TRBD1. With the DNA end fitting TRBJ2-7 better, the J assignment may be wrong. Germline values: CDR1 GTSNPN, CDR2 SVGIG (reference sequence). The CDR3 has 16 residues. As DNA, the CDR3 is TGTGCCTGGAGTGTATACGGGACAGGGCAAACCTACGAGCAGTACTTC. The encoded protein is CAWSVYGTGQTYEQYF.

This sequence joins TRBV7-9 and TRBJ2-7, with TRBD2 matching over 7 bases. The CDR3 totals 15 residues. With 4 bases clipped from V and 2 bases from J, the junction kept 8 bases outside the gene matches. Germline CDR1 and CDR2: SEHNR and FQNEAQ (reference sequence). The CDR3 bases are TGTGCCAGCAGCTCCACTAGCGTCCAAACCTACGAGCAGTACTTC. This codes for CASSSTSVQTYEQYF.

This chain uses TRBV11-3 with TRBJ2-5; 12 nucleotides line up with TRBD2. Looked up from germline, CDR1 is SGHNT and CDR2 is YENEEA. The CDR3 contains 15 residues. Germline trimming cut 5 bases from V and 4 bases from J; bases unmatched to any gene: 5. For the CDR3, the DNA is TGTGCCAGCAGCCTCGCTAGCGGGAGGGGAGAGACCCAGTACTTC. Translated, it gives CASSLASGRGETQYF.

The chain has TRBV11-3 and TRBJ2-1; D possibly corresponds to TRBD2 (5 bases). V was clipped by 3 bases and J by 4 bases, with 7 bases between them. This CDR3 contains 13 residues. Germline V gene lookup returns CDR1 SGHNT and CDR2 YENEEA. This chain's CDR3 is CASSFGLYNEQFF. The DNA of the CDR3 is TGTGCCAGCAGCTTTGGACTTTACAATGAGCAGTTCTTC.

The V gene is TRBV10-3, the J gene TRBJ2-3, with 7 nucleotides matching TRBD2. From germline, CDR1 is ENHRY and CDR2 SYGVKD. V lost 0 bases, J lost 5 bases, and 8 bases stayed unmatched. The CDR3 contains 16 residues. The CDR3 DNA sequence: TGTGCCATCAGTGAGTCAAGCGGGATTGTGATAGATACGCAGTATTTT. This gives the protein CAISESSGIVIDTQYF.

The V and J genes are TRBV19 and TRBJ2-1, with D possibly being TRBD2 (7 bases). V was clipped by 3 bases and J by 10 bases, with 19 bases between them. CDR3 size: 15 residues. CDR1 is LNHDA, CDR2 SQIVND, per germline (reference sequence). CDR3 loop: CASSISAGAWPEQFF. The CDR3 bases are TGTGCCAGTAGTATCTCGGCGGGGGCCTGGCCGGAGCAGTTCTTC.

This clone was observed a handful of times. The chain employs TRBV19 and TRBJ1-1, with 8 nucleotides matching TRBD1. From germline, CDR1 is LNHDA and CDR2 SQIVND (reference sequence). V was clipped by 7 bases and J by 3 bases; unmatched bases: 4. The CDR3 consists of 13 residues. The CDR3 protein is CASTPDRDTEAFF. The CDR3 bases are TGTGCCAGTACTCCGGACAGGGACACTGAAGCTTTCTTT.

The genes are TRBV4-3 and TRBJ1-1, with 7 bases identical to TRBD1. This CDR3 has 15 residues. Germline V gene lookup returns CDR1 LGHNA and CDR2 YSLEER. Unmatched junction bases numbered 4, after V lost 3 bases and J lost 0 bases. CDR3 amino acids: CASSHSTGLNTEAFF. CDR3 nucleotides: TGCGCCAGCAGCCACTCGACAGGGTTGAACACTGAAGCTTTCTTT.

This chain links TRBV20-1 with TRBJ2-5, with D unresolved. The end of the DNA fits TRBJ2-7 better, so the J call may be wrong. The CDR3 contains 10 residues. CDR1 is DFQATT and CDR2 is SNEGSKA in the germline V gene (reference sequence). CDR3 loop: CSARDNEQYF. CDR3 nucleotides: TGCAGTGCTAGAGATAACGAGCAGTACTTC.

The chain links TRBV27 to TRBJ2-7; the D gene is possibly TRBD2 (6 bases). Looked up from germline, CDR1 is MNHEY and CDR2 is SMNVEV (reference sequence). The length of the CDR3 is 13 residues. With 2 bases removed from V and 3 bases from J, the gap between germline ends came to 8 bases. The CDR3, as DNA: TGTGCCAGCAGTTTAGGACTACACTACGAGCAGTACTTC. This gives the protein CASSLGLHYEQYF.

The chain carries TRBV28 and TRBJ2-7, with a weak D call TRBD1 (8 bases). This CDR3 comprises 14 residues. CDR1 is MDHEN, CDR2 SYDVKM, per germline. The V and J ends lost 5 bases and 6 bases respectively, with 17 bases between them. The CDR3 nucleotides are TGTGCCAGCAGTCCAACAGGGGGGGGCCTCGAGCAGTACTTC. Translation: CASSPTGGGLEQYF.

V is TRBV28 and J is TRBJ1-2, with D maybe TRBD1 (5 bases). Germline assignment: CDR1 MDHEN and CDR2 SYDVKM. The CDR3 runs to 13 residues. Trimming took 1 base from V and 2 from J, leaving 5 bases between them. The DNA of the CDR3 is TGTGCCAGCAGTTTATCAGGGAACTATGGCTACACCTTC. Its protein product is CASSLSGNYGYTF.